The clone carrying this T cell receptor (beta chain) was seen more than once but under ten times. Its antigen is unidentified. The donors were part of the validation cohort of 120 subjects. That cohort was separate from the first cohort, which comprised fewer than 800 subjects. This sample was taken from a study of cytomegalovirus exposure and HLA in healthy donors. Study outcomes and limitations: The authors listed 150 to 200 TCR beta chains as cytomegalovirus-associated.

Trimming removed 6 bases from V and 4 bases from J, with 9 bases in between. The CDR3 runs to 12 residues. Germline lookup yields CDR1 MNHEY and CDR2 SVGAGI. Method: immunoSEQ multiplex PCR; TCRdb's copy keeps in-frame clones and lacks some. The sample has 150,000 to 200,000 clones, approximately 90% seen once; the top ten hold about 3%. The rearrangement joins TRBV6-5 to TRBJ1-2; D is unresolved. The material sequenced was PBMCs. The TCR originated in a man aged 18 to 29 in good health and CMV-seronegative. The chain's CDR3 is CASSSTRYGYTF. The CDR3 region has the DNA TGTGCCAGCAGCTCAACTCGCTATGGCTACACCTTC.